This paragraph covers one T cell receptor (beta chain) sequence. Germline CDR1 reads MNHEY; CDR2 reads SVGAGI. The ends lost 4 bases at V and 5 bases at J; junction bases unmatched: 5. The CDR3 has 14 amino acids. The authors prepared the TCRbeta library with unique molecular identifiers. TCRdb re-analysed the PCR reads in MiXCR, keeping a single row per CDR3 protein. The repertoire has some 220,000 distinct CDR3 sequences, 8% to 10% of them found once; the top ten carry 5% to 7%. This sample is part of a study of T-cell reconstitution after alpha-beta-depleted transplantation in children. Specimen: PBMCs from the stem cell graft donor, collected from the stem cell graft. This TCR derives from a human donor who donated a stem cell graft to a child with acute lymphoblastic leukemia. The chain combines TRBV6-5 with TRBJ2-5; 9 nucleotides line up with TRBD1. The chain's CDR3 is CASSSQGAVETQYF. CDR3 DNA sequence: TGTGCCAGCAGTTCACAGGGGGCAGTGGAGACCCAGTACTTC.